A single T cell receptor (beta chain) is shown here with its context. Its antigen is not identified. This table comes from immunoSEQ multiplex PCR, and its TCRdb copy is limited to in-frame clones, with some not included. The table shows roughly 2,000,000 clones, with about 95% occurring only once. This sample is drawn from a study of shared clonotypes between healthy human individuals. General observations from the study: The study found lower generation probabilities in non-shared clonotypes than in those shared by all four donors. Sharing across four donors was highest in naive CD4 (roughly 5%) and lowest in memory CD8 (roughly 0.4%). Across subsets, estimated richness was generally greater for naive than for memory populations.

The CDR3 length is 16 residues. With 2 bases removed from V and 5 bases from J, the gap between germline ends came to 16 bases. Germline V gene lookup returns CDR1 SGHTS and CDR2 YDEGEE. CD45RO-negative, CCR7-selected cells formed the naive CD8 fraction, which excluded terminally differentiated effector memory CD45RA+ cells. The clonotype was recovered from a man between 18 and 35 years old in good health. The chain carries TRBV5-8 and TRBJ2-2, with TRBD1 as a possible D gene (5 bases). The sequencing input was naive CD8+ T cells sorted from blood. DNA for the CDR3: TGTGCCAGCAGCTTAGGACACCTTTTAGGTACCGGGGAGCTGTTTTTT. Encoded protein: CASSLGHLLGTGELFF.